This T cell receptor beta chain was recovered during a study of T cells in Graves' hyperthyroidism and ophthalmopathy. Findings of the study overall: The model foresaw ophthalmopathy a median 6.5 months prior to onset. Ophthalmopathy cases were set apart from stable hyperthyroidism by a 13 V-J model. Expanded thyroid clonotypes (above 0.001) were mostly also found in blood.

Comments on this clonotype: Its antigen is currently unknown. A read error is possible here, since a much larger clone lies one base away.

Those with hyperthyroidism were 18 to 65 years old, newly diagnosed, and ill for under 2 months. V was cut by 1 base and J by 7 bases, with 14 bases left in between. There are 15 residues in the CDR3. TCR beta CDR3 sequences were amplified from RNA transcripts. First-round RT-PCR of the TCR CDR3 relied on the HTBI primer set. In TCRdb, the multiplex PCR reads were re-called with MiXCR into one record per CDR3 protein. This sample has around 300,000 distinct CDR3 sequences, with approximately 13% found just once. This chain connects TRBV12-3 or TRBV12-4 to TRBJ1-5; D ambiguous. The sequenced material came from blood. This receptor was identified in a woman in her 30s with Graves' hyperthyroidism. CDR3 residues: CASSLGGQLGQPQHF. CDR3 bases: TGTGCCAGCAGTTTAGGAGGGCAGCTTGGCCAGCCCCAGCATTTT.